This TCR beta chain comes out of a study of CD8 T cells in Susac syndrome. Random hexamers were used to reverse transcribe the RNA input (roughly 0.5 to 1 ug). The amplification used immunoSEQ multiplex PCR on TCR beta CDR3; it spanned 54 Vbeta and 13 Jbeta. TCRdb re-analysed the immunoSEQ multiplex PCR reads in MiXCR, keeping a single row per CDR3 protein. The sample includes some 450,000 distinct CDR3 sequences, 85% of them seen just once. V was pared by 6 bases and J by 7 bases, with 11 bases of the junction left unmatched. This CDR3 has 14 residues. Germline CDR1 and CDR2: MNHEY and SMNVEV (reference sequence). Whole-study results and caveats: An acknowledgment was made by the study that its TCR sequencing and HLA analysis involved relatively few individuals.

Turning to this clonotype: Its target is not known.

TEMRA cells were enriched by FACS, while CD8+ and CD4+ T cells were obtained through a negative isolation that was performed magnetically. The TCR comes from a human donor with multiple sclerosis. The J gene is TRBJ1-1, the V gene TRBV27, with 7 bases lining up with TRBD1. The sample taken for sequencing was CD8+ T cells from PBMCs. The CDR3 region is CASSVTGVFVEAFF. CDR3 DNA sequence: TGTGCCAGCAGCGTAACAGGGGTTTTTGTTGAAGCTTTCTTT.